The next 21 T cell receptor beta chains were all read from a single sample in a study of OX40 agonist ivuxolimab in advanced cancers. Clones were read by immunoSEQ multiplex PCR, and TCRdb kept only the in-frame ones, dropping some. The sample includes some 65,000 clones, about 90% seen only once; the top ten take around 2%. The sequenced sample was CD4+ or CD8+ T cells sorted from blood, obtained in a trial of the OX40 agonist ivuxolimab. The receptor set was obtained from an adult with an advanced solid tumor such as melanoma, head and neck, liver or kidney cancer.

V gene TRBV28 combines with J gene TRBJ1-5; 12 bases agree with TRBD1. V gave up 4 bases and J gave up 6 bases; unmatched junction bases: 7. This CDR3 is built from 16 residues. Germline assignment: CDR1 MDHEN and CDR2 SYDVKM. The CDR3 nucleotides are TGTGCCAGCAGTTCACCGGGACAGGGGGCCTTTCAGCCCCAGCATTTT. Translating it yields CASSSPGQGAFQPQHF.

This rearrangement joins TRBV7-9 to TRBJ2-7, with D perhaps TRBD2 (6 bases). CDR1 is SEHNR, CDR2 FQNEAQ, per germline (reference sequence). CDR3 size: 17 residues. Between the trimmed V and J ends, which lost 2 bases and 4 bases, there was a span of 21 bases. Here the CDR3 DNA reads TGTGCCAGCAGCTTATCTACCCCGCGACTAGGCTCATACGAGCAGTACTTC. Its translation is CASSLSTPRLGSYEQYF.

The count of this clone is one. The rearrangement joins TRBV27 to TRBJ2-1; 10 bases line up with TRBD1. Trimming cost V 5 bases and J 2 bases; bases outside gene matches: 12. This CDR3 has 18 residues. The germline V gene has CDR1 MNHEY and CDR2 SMNVEV (reference sequence). CDR3 region: CASSPLSPGQGPYNEQFF. Here the CDR3 DNA reads TGTGCCAGCAGTCCTCTATCGCCGGGACAGGGGCCCTACAATGAGCAGTTCTTC.

This clone is a singleton in its sample. The chain combines TRBV5-1 with TRBJ1-1, with D possibly being TRBD1 (6 bases). The CDR3 loop spans 14 amino acids. Germline V gene data show CDR1 as SGHRS and CDR2 as YFSETQ. The V and J ends lost 4 bases and 4 bases respectively, with 14 bases between them. This CDR3 reads CASSPGAESTEAFF. The CDR3 DNA is TGCGCCAGCAGCCCGGGGGCGGAGAGCACTGAAGCTTTCTTT.

The chain carries TRBV7-9 and TRBJ1-2; the D gene is possibly TRBD1 (5 bases). Trimming removed 2 bases at V and 4 bases at J, with 17 bases between. Per the germline V gene, CDR1 is SEHNR and CDR2 is FQNEAQ (reference sequence). The CDR3 is 16 amino acids. In nucleotides, the CDR3 is TGTGCCAGCAGCTTAATGGCCCTCGGGGGTGGCTATGGCTACACCTTC. Translated: CASSLMALGGGYGYTF.

J is TRBJ2-7 and V is TRBV7-9, with D possibly TRBD1 on 6 matching bases. Germline V lookup: CDR1 SEHNR, CDR2 FQNEAQ (reference sequence). V dropped 6 bases and J dropped 1 base, with 10 bases sitting between them. The CDR3 spans 13 residues. Written as DNA, the CDR3 is TGTGCCAGCAGTGGGACAAATTCCTACGAGCAGTACTTC. Translating gives CASSGTNSYEQYF.

The chain has TRBV25-1 and TRBJ2-7, with TRBD1 matching over 7 bases. CDR1 and CDR2 (germline): MGHDK, SYGVNS. The J segment lost 3 bases and the V segment lost 2 bases, leaving 1 base of the junction unmatched. The CDR3 runs 13 residues. CDR3 nucleotide sequence: TGTGCCAGCAGTGAACGACAGGGCTACGAGCAGTACTTC. Protein: CASSERQGYEQYF.

The V call is TRBV7-2, the J call TRBJ2-7, with D maybe TRBD1 (6 bases). CDR3 size: 15 residues. V lost 8 bases to trimming and J lost 1 base, with 18 bases between them. Germline V CDR1 and CDR2: SGHTA, FQGNSA. CDR3 nucleotide sequence: TGTGCCAGCCTTGCTAGCAGGGGATTTTCCTACGAGCAGTACTTC. Its protein product is CASLASRGFSYEQYF.

The chain uses TRBV18 and TRBJ1-5; unclear D gene. In germline, CDR1 is KGHSH, CDR2 LQKENI. Between the trimmed V and J ends, which lost 3 bases and 2 bases, there was a span of 11 bases. This CDR3 is 15 amino acids long. The DNA for the CDR3 is TGTGCCAGCTCACCGGGATACGGGGGCAATCAGCCCCAGCATTTT. Protein sequence: CASSPGYGGNQPQHF.

This chain links TRBV18 with TRBJ2-7; a possible D gene is TRBD1 (6 bases). Looked up from germline, CDR1 is KGHSH and CDR2 is LQKENI. The CDR3 is 14 residues long. V lost 3 bases, J lost 1 base, and 10 bases lay in between. The chain's CDR3 is CASSPDRLSYEQYF. As DNA, the CDR3 is TGTGCCAGCTCACCTGACAGGTTGTCCTACGAGCAGTACTTC.

This clone was picked up many times. V is TRBV18 and J is TRBJ1-2; D may be TRBD1 (5 bases). The germline V gene has CDR1 KGHSH and CDR2 LQKENI. Trimming removed 2 bases at V and 3 bases at J, with 7 bases between. The CDR3 sequence is 13 residues long. In DNA form, the CDR3 reads TGTGCCAGCTCACCAGGGACTGACTATGGCTACACCTTC. Its translation: CASSPGTDYGYTF.

The CDR3: CASQRDSTDTQYF. For the CDR3, the DNA is TGTGCCAGCCAGCGGGACAGCACAGATACGCAGTATTTT. The genes are TRBV7-9 and TRBJ2-3, with TRBD2 matching 7 bases. J gave up 0 bases and V 8 bases, and 2 bases lay outside the gene matches. This CDR3 has 13 residues. The germline gives CDR1 SEHNR, CDR2 FQNEAQ (reference sequence).

For this clone: The same CDR3 also results from other DNA sequences found in this sample. The chain is built from TRBV5-1 and TRBJ1-1; D is undetermined. This CDR3 is 14 amino acids long. Trimming stripped 0 bases from V and 0 bases from J, with 6 bases between. Germline V gene data show CDR1 as SGHRS and CDR2 as YFSETQ. CDR3: CASSLGGMNTEAFF. The CDR3 DNA sequence: TGCGCCAGCAGCTTGGGGGGAATGAACACTGAAGCTTTCTTT.

The rearrangement joins TRBV18 to TRBJ2-5; 14 nucleotides align to TRBD2. The germline V gene encodes CDR1 KGHSH and CDR2 LQKENI. V dropped 0 bases and J dropped 5; count of bases not matched to a gene: 2. This CDR3 contains 16 residues. The chain's CDR3 is CASSPPGLAGVETQYF. CDR3 in DNA: TGTGCCAGCTCACCACCGGGACTAGCGGGAGTGGAGACCCAGTACTTC.

V gene TRBV28 combines with J gene TRBJ2-1, with 7 bases lining up with TRBD2. From germline, CDR1 is MDHEN and CDR2 SYDVKM. The junction had 13 bases not matched to a gene; V was cut back by 5 bases and J by 9 bases. The CDR3 is 15 amino acids. CDR3 DNA: TGTGCCAGCAGTCCTTCCGGCGGGGGATCTGGTGAGCAGTTCTTC. Protein sequence: CASSPSGGGSGEQFF.

The V gene is TRBV9, the J gene TRBJ1-1, with D tentatively TRBD1 (5 bases). Germline-derived CDR1 and CDR2 are SGDLS and YYNGEE. This CDR3 comprises 15 residues. With 0 bases removed from V and 2 bases from J, the gap between germline ends came to 11 bases. This CDR3 is CASSVANRLNTEAFF. The CDR3 DNA reads as TGTGCCAGCAGCGTAGCTAACAGGCTAAACACTGAAGCTTTCTTT.

The chain couples TRBV19 to TRBJ2-7; TRBD1 aligns across 9 bases. The CDR3 covers 16 residues. In germline, CDR1 is LNHDA, CDR2 SQIVND (reference sequence). After removal of 5 bases from V and 6 bases from J, the junction contained 14 bases not matched to a gene. CDR3 in amino acids: CASSPGQGNGLGEQYF. The CDR3 coding sequence is TGTGCCAGTAGTCCCGGACAGGGGAACGGATTGGGCGAGCAGTACTTC.

V gene TRBV19 combines with J gene TRBJ2-2, with D possibly TRBD2 on 7 matching bases. The CDR3 extends over 14 amino acids. Trimming took 4 bases from V and 4 from J, leaving 10 bases between them. Germline V lookup: CDR1 LNHDA, CDR2 SQIVND (reference sequence). This CDR3 reads CASSTRGGTGELFF. The CDR3, as DNA: TGTGCCAGTAGTACAAGGGGGGGCACCGGGGAGCTGTTTTTT.

The CDR3 DNA reads as TGTGCCAGCAGCTTGGGTGGTGGGACAGGGGTATTTCAGTTCTTC. It specifies CASSLGGGTGVFQFF. This chain joins TRBV5-8 and TRBJ2-1; TRBD1 agrees at 10 bases. Germline V CDR1 and CDR2: SGHTS, YDEGEE. This CDR3 has 15 amino acids. The junction had 10 bases not matched to a gene; V was cut back by 0 bases and J by 13 bases.

This clone was seen more than once but under ten times. V and J are TRBV19 and TRBJ1-1, with 7 nucleotides matching TRBD1. Germline trimming cut 7 bases from V and 3 bases from J; bases unmatched to any gene: 5. The germline gives CDR1 LNHDA, CDR2 SQIVND (reference sequence). The CDR3 contains 13 residues. Here the CDR3 reads CASKGAGDTEAFF. The CDR3, as DNA: TGTGCCAGTAAGGGGGCGGGGGACACTGAAGCTTTCTTT.

This clone was detected only a few times. The chain has TRBV7-2 and TRBJ2-7; D gene uncertain. Looked up from germline, CDR1 is SGHTA and CDR2 is FQGNSA. V was trimmed by 0 bases and J by 3 bases, leaving 6 bases between them. This CDR3 contains 13 residues. The CDR3 nucleotides read TGTGCCAGCAGCTTAGCGCCGGACTACGAGCAGTACTTC. Translation: CASSLAPDYEQYF.